This T cell receptor (beta chain) derives from a study of shared clonotypes between healthy human individuals. Per the germline V gene, CDR1 is SNHLY and CDR2 is FYNNEI. Trimming took off 4 bases at V and 2 bases at J, with 11 bases between the two ends. The CDR3 has 14 residues. Only in-frame clones appear in the TCRdb table, and some are missing; sequencing was by immunoSEQ multiplex PCR. The data hold 2,500,000 or so clones, with more than 85% observed a single time. As to this clone: Its target is not known.

Findings and caveats of the study: Clonotypes that were shared across a few donors made up around 5.5% of naive CD4 clonotypes. Sampling covered blood only; tissue repertoires likely differ. Large depth notwithstanding, sorted-subset sequencing proved incomplete by rarefaction.

The sequence came from a man aged 18 to 35 in good health. Some clones in this sample may be carry-over from other donors' samples. Sequencing was carried out using naive CD4+ T cells from PBMCs. Subset here: CD45RA+ positively selected. The chain couples TRBV2 to TRBJ2-5; D not certain. DNA of the CDR3: TGTGCCAGCAGTGTGCGGCGAACACAAGAGACCCAGTACTTC. It specifies CASSVRRTQETQYF.